The entry below gives a single TCR beta chain sequence along with its context. Original processing notes: Researchers report that nucleated cell counts were estimated from reference gene primer amplification. Sequencing was performed with immunoSEQ multiplex PCR; in TCRdb, only in-frame clones are kept and a portion is missing. V and J calls and clone size are copied from that table; D and trimming were computed from the DNA. The sample holds 44,000 or so clones, approximately 87% seen once. V trimming: 5 bases; J trimming: 4 bases; junction bases outside the gene matches: 9. Germline V lookup: CDR1 SEHNR, CDR2 FQNEAQ (reference sequence). This CDR3 spans 16 amino acids. These data come from a study of blood T cell repertoires in COVID-19. In the study overall: The samples span acute and convalescent COVID-19 from the United States, Italy and Spain. PBMCs, B-cell-depleted T cells, or T cells were the source of the cDNA or gDNA that made up the material.

Sequenced sample: peripheral blood. This rearrangement joins TRBV7-9 to TRBJ1-5, with 9 bases fitting TRBD1. The sequence was collected from a human donor in a cohort sampled during active COVID-19. DNA for the CDR3: TGTGCCAGCAGCGAAACAGGGGGCGACTCGAATCAGCCCCAGCATTTT. It yields the protein CASSETGGDSNQPQHF.